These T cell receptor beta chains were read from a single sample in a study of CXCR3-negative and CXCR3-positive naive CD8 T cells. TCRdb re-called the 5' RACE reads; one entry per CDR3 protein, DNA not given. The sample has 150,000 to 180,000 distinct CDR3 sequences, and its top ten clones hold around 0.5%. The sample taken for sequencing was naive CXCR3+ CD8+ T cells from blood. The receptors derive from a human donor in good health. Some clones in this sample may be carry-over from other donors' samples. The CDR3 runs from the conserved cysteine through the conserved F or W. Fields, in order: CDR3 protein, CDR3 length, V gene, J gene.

CDR3: CASSQDGPSGANVLTF
length: 16
V: TRBV4-3
J: TRBJ2-6

CDR3: CASGYTYEQYF
length: 11
V: TRBV11-2
J: TRBJ2-7

CDR3: CASLATAYNEQVF
length: 13
V: TRBV28
J: TRBJ2-1

CDR3: CASTMQGYNEQFF
length: 13
V: TRBV5-1
J: TRBJ2-1

CDR3: CASSYSLVGVGQPQHF
length: 16
V: TRBV6-6
J: TRBJ1-5

CDR3: CASATRQTSTDTQYF
length: 15
V: TRBV5-4
J: TRBJ2-3

CDR3: CAASTEWPYNEQFF
length: 14
V: TRBV3-1
J: TRBJ2-1

CDR3: CASSPTGGPYNEQFF
length: 15
V: TRBV12-3/TRBV12-4
J: TRBJ2-1

CDR3: CASSLAVWGRDVYEHYF
length: 17
V: TRBV5-5
J: TRBJ2-7

CDR3: CASSQDGRQVSGNTIYF
length: 17
V: TRBV4-1
J: TRBJ1-3

CDR3: CASSYQDSMDPNTEAFF
length: 17
V: TRBV5-1
J: TRBJ1-1

CDR3: CASSNNPGTPQETQYF
length: 16
V: TRBV7-2
J: TRBJ2-5

CDR3: CASSLMVRGLYEQYF
length: 15
V: TRBV5-1
J: TRBJ2-7

CDR3: CSGKMGNTGELFF
length: 13
V: TRBV29-1
J: TRBJ2-2

CDR3: CASRRAGEETQYF
length: 13
V: TRBV11-2
J: TRBJ2-5

CDR3: CSAQGDRLLEDF
length: 12
V: TRBV29-1
J: TRBJ2-7

CDR3: CASSWGAHTEAFF
length: 13
V: TRBV27
J: TRBJ1-1

CDR3: CSARDEEGKEKFF
length: 13
V: TRBV20-1
J: TRBJ2-1